This section outlines one TCR beta chain sequence together with its context. Its cognate antigen is unknown. The PCR was carried out with 60 Vbeta primers and 13 Jbeta primers. Produced via immunoSEQ multiplex PCR; TCRdb's table is partial and in-frame only. This sample has 100,000 or so clones, with around three quarters found just once. This CDR3 region has 13 residues. V lost 5 bases and J lost 2, with 10 bases in between. Per the germline V gene, CDR1 is LNHDA and CDR2 is SQIVND (reference sequence). These data originate in a study of cytomegalovirus exposure and HLA in healthy donors. Study results and caveats: Most TCRs appeared rarely, but some public TCRs recurred in many donors. Prediction of most subjects' HLA-A and HLA-B alleles by TCR beta sequences was reportedly accurate. Certain indistinguishable V segments, among them TRBV6-2 and TRBV6-3, were excluded.

The chain combines TRBV19 with TRBJ2-7; D may be TRBD2 (5 bases). Sequencing was performed on PBMCs. This clonotype was obtained from a woman aged 40 to 50 in good health and CMV-seropositive. The CDR3 nucleotides read TGTGCCAGTAGTGACGGACTCGCCTACGAGCAGTACTTC. Amino acid sequence: CASSDGLAYEQYF. The full variable domain, rest sourced from reference TRBV19 and TRBJ2-7, is DGGITQSPKYLFRKEGQNVTLSCEQNLNHDAMYWYRQDPGQGLRLIYYSQIVNDFQKGDIAEGYSVSREKKESFPLTVTSAQKNPTAFYLCASSDGLAYEQYFGPGTRLTVT.